This T cell receptor beta chain was recorded in a study of blood T cell repertoires in COVID-19. In the study overall: Acute-phase and convalescent COVID-19 samples originated in the United States, Italy and Spain.

Original handling: Estimated nucleated cell counts came from reference gene primer amplification. TCRdb keeps only in-frame clones here, not all; method: immunoSEQ multiplex PCR. That table gives V, J and clone size, and the DNA gave D and trimming. The sample comprises about 310,000 clones, 85% to 90% of which are singletons, and 2.5% to 3% rests with the top ten. V lost 3 bases and J lost 5; bases outside the gene matches: 2. The CDR3 extends over 15 amino acids. Germline V gene sequence: CDR1 SEHNR, CDR2 FQNEAQ (reference sequence). There are a few counts of this clone. The specimen sequenced was peripheral blood. This TCR came from a woman in her 30s with COVID-19, enrolled during active disease. The chain links TRBV7-9 to TRBJ2-2, with 11 bases lining up with TRBD1. CDR3 sequence reads: CASSFRDRGTGELFF. The DNA of the CDR3 is TGTGCCAGCAGCTTCAGGGACAGGGGGACCGGGGAGCTGTTTTTT.